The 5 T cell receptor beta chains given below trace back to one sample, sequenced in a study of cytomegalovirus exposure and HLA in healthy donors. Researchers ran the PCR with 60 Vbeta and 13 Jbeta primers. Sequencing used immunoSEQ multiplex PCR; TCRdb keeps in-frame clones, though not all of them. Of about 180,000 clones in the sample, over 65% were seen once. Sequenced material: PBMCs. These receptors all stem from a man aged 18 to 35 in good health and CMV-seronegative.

CDR3 DNA: TGTGCCAGCAGTGTACTAGCGCGGAGCTCCTACAATGAGCAGTTCTTC. It translates to CASSVLARSSYNEQFF. The chain recombines TRBV6-1 with TRBJ2-1, with 7 bases matching TRBD2. Looked up from germline, CDR1 is MNHNS and CDR2 is SASEGT. The CDR3 is 16 amino acids. The V segment lost 4 bases and the J segment 0 bases; nucleotides outside the gene matches: 6.

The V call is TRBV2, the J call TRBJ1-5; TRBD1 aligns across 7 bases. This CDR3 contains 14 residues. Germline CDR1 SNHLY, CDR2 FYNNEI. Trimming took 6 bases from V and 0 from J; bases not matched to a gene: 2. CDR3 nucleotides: TGTGCCAGCAGCCGGACAGGTAGCAATCAGCCCCAGCATTTT. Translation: CASSRTGSNQPQHF. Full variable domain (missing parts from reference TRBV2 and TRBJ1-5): EPEVTQTPSHQVTQMGQEVILRCVPISNHLYFYWYRQILGQKVEFLVSFYNNEISEKSEIFDDQFSVERPDGSNFTLKIRSTKLEDSAMYFCASSRTGSNQPQHFGDGTRLSIL.

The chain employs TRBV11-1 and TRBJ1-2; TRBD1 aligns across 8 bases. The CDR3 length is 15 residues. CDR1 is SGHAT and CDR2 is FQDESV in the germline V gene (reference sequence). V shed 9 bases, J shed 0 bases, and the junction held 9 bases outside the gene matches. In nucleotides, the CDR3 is TGTGCCAGTTCTGCCGGACAGGGAGCTAACTATGGCTACACCTTC. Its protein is CASSAGQGANYGYTF.

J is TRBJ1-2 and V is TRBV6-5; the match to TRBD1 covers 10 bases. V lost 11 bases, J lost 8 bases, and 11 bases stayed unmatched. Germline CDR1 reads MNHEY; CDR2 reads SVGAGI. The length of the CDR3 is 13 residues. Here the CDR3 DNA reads TGTGCCGCTCGCGGGACAGGGGAACGGGGCTACACCTTC. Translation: CAARGTGERGYTF.

In DNA form, the CDR3 reads TGCGCCAGCAGCGGGGGGGACAATCAGCCCCAGCATTTT. Its protein product is CASSGGDNQPQHF. V gene TRBV5-1 combines with J gene TRBJ1-5, with a possible D match to TRBD1 (5 bases). The CDR3 has 13 amino acids. V was pared by 4 bases and J by 3 bases, with 8 bases between. Germline V gives CDR1 SGHRS, CDR2 YFSETQ.